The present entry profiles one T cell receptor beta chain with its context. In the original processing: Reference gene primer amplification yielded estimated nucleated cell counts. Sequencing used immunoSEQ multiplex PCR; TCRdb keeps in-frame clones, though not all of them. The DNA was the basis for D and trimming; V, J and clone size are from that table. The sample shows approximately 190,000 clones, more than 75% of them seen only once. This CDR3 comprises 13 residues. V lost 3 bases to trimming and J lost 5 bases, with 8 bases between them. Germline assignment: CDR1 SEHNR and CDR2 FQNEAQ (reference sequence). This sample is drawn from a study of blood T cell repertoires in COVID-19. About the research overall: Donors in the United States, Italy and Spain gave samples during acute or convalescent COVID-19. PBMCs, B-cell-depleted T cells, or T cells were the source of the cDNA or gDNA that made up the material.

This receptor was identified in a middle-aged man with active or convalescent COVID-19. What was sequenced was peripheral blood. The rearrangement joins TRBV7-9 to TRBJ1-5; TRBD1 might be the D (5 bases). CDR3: CASSLKTDQPQHF. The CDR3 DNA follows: TGTGCCAGCAGCTTGAAGACAGATCAGCCCCAGCATTTT.